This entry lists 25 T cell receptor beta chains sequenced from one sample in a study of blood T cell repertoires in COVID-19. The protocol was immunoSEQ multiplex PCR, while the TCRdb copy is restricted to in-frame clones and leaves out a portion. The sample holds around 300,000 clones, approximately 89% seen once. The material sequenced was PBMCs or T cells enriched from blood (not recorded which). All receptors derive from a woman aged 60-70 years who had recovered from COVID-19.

In nucleotides, the CDR3 is TGTGCCAGCAGTTTCCGGCGGGACACTGAAGCTTTCTTT. Residues: CASSFRRDTEAFF. The chain is built from TRBV2 and TRBJ1-1; no clear D. The CDR3 sequence is 13 residues long. With 5 bases removed from V and 3 bases from J, the gap between germline ends came to 10 bases. CDR1 and CDR2 (germline): SNHLY, FYNNEI.

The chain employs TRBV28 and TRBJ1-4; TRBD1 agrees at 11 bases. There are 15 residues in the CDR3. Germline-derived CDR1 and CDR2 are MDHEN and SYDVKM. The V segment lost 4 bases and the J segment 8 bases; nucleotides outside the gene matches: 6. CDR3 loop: CASSYGGQGGEKLFF. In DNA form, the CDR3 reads TGTGCCAGCAGTTATGGGGGACAGGGGGGGGAAAAACTGTTTTTT. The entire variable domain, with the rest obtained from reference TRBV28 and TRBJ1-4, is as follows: DVKVTQSSRYLVKRTGEKVFLECVQDMDHENMFWYRQDPGLGLRLIYFSYDVKMKEKGDIPEGYSVSREKKERFSLILESASTNQTSMYLCASSYGGQGGEKLFFGSGTQLSVL.

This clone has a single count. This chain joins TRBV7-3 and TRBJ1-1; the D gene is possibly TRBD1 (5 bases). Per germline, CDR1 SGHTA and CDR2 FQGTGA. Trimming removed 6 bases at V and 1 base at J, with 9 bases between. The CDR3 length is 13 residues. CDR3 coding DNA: TGTGCCAGCAGTCAACAGGCGAACACTGAAGCTTTCTTT. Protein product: CASSQQANTEAFF.

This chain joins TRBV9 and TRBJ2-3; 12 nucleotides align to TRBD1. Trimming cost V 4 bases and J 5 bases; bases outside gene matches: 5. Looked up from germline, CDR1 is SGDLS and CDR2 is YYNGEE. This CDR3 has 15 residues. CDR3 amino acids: CASSLGTGGLDTQYF. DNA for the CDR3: TGTGCCAGCAGCCTAGGGACAGGGGGCTTAGATACGCAGTATTTT.

CDR3 sequence (DNA): TGCGCCAGCAGCGTAGGGACTAGCGGATCCTACGAGCAGTACTTC. It codes for CASSVGTSGSYEQYF. This chain uses TRBV5-1 with TRBJ2-7; 11 bases map to TRBD2. Germline V gene sequence: CDR1 SGHRS, CDR2 YFSETQ. The ends lost 4 bases at V and 1 base at J; junction bases unmatched: 4. The CDR3 spans 15 residues.

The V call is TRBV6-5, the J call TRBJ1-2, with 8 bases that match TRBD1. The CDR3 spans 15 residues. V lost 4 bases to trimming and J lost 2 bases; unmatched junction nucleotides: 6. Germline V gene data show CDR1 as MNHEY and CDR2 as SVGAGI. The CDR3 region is CASSWKGQGNYGYTF. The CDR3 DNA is TGTGCCAGCAGTTGGAAAGGACAGGGCAACTATGGCTACACCTTC.

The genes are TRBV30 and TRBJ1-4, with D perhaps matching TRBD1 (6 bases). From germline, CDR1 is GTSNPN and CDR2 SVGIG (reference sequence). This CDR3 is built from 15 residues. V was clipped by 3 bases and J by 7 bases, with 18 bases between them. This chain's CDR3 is CAWSSRGALGEKLFF. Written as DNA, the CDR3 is TGTGCCTGGAGCTCCCGGGGGGCGCTTGGTGAAAAACTGTTTTTT.

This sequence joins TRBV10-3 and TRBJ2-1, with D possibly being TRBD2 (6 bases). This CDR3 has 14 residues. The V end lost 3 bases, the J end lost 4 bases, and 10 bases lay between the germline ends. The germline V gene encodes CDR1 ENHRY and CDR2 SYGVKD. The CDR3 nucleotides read TGTGCCATCAGTGACTTGGGGGGTTACAATGAGCAGTTCTTC. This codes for CAISDLGGYNEQFF.

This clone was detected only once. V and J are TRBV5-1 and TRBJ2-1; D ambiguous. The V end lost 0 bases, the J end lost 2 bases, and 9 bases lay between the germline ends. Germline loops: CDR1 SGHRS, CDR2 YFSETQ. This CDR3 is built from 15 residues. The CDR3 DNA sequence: TGCGCCAGCAGCTTGGACTCGCCGGCCTACAATGAGCAGTTCTTC. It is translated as CASSLDSPAYNEQFF. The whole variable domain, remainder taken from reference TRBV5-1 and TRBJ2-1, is KAGVTQTPRYLIKTRGQQVTLSCSPISGHRSVSWYQQTPGQGLQFLFEYFSETQRNKGNFPGRFSGRQFSNSRSEMNVSTLELGDSALYLCASSLDSPAYNEQFFGPGTRLTVL.

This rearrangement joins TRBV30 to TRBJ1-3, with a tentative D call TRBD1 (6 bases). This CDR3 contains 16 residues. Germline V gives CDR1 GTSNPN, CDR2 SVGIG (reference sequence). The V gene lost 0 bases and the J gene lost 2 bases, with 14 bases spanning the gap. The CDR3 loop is CAWSVLGQLAGNTIYF. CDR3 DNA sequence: TGTGCCTGGAGTGTACTTGGACAGTTGGCTGGAAACACCATATATTTT.

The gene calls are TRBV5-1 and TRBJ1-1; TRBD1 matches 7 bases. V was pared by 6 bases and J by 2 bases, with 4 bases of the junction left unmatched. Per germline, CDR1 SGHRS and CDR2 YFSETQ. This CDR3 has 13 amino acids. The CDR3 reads CASTGQINTEAFF. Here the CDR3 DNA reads TGCGCCAGCACGGGACAGATAAACACTGAAGCTTTCTTT. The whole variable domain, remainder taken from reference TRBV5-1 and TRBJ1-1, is KAGVTQTPRYLIKTRGQQVTLSCSPISGHRSVSWYQQTPGQGLQFLFEYFSETQRNKGNFPGRFSGRQFSNSRSEMNVSTLELGDSALYLCASTGQINTEAFFGQGTRLTVV.

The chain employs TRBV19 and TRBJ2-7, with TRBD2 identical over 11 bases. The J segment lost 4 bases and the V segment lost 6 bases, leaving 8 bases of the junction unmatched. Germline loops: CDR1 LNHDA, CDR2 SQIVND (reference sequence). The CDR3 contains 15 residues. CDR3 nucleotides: TGTGCCAGTAGCTCCGGGACTAGCGGATATTACGAGCAGTACTTC. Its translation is CASSSGTSGYYEQYF.

Here the CDR3 reads CASSLYRRSSGNTIYF. The CDR3 bases are TGTGCCAGCAGTTTATATAGGCGGAGCTCTGGAAACACCATATATTTT. The gene calls are TRBV28 and TRBJ1-3; D uncertain. The CDR3 is 16 residues long. Germline lookup yields CDR1 MDHEN and CDR2 SYDVKM. The V gene lost 1 base and the J gene lost 0 bases, with 10 bases spanning the gap.

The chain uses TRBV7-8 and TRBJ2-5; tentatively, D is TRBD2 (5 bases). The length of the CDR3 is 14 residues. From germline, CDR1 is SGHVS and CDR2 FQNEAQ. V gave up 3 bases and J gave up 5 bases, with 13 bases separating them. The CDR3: CASSFTGLWETQYF. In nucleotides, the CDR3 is TGTGCCAGCAGCTTTACGGGGTTGTGGGAGACCCAGTACTTC.

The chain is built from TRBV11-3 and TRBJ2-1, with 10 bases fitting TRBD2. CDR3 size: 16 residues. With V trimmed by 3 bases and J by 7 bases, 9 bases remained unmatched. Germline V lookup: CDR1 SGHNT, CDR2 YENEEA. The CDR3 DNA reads TGTGCCAGCAGCTTTACAGCGGGGGGGAATATTAATGAGCAGTTCTTC. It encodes CASSFTAGGNINEQFF.

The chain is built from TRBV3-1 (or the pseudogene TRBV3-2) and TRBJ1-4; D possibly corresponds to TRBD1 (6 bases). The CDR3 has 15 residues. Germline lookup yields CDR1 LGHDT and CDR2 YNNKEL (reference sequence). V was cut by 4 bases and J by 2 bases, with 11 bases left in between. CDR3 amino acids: CASSPRGGTNEKLFF. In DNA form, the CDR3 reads TGTGCCAGCAGCCCCCGGGGGGGCACTAATGAAAAACTGTTTTTT.

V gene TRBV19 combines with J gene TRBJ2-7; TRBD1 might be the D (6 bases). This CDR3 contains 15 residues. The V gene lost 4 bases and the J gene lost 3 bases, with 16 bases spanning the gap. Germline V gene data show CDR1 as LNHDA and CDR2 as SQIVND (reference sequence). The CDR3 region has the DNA TGTGCCAGTAGTAGACGGGACACGGCGGGCTACGAGCAGTACTTC. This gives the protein CASSRRDTAGYEQYF.

Written as DNA, the CDR3 is TGTGCCAGCGAGGGAGGACCCTATGGCTACACCTTC. As protein: CASEGGPYGYTF. V gene TRBV3-1 (or the pseudogene TRBV3-2) combines with J gene TRBJ1-2; no definite D call. V dropped 8 bases and J dropped 4 bases, with 11 bases sitting between them. Germline V gives CDR1 LGHDT, CDR2 YNNKEL (reference sequence). This CDR3 is 12 amino acids long.

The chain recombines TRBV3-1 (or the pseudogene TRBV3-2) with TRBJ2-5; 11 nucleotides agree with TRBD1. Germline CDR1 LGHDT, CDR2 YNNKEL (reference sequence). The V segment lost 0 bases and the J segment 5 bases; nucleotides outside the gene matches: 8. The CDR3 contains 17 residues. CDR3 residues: CASSQDMGTGGRETQYF. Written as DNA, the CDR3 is TGTGCCAGCAGCCAAGATATGGGGACAGGGGGTCGGGAGACCCAGTACTTC.

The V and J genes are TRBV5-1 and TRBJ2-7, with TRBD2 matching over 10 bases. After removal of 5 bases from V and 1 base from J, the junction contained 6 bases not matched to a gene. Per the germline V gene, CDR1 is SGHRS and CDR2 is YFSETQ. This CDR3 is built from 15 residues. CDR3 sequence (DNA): TGCGCCAGCAGGCCCATAGCGGGGGGATCCTACGAGCAGTACTTC. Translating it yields CASRPIAGGSYEQYF. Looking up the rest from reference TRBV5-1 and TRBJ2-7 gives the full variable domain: KAGVTQTPRYLIKTRGQQVTLSCSPISGHRSVSWYQQTPGQGLQFLFEYFSETQRNKGNFPGRFSGRQFSNSRSEMNVSTLELGDSALYLCASRPIAGGSYEQYFGPGTRLTVT.

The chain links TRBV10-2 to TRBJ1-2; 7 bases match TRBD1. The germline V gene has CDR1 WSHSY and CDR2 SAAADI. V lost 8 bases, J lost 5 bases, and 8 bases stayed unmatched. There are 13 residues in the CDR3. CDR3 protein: CASAPGQRYGYTF. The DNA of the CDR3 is TGCGCCAGCGCTCCGGGACAGCGTTATGGCTACACCTTC.

This chain's CDR3 is CASSLDAGDAYMGQYF. CDR3 DNA: TGTGCCAGCAGCTTAGACGCGGGAGACGCCTACATGGGGCAGTATTTT. This chain connects TRBV7-6 to TRBJ2-3; 7 bases are shared with TRBD2. V dropped 1 base and J dropped 11; count of bases not matched to a gene: 15. This CDR3 spans 16 amino acids. CDR1 SGHVS and CDR2 FNYEAQ come from the germline V gene.

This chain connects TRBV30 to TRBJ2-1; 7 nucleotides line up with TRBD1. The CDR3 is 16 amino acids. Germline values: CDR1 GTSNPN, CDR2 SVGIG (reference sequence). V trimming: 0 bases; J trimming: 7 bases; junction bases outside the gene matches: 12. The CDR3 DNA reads TGTGCCTGGAGTGTATGGGACAGCCGTCTAGGGAATGAGCAGTTCTTC. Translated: CAWSVWDSRLGNEQFF.

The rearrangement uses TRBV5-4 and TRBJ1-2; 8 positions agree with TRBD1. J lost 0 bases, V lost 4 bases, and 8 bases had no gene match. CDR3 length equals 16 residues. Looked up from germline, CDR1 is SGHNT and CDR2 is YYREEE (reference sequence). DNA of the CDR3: TGTGCCAGCAGCCTGGGACAGGCACTAGCTAACTATGGCTACACCTTC. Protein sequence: CASSLGQALANYGYTF.

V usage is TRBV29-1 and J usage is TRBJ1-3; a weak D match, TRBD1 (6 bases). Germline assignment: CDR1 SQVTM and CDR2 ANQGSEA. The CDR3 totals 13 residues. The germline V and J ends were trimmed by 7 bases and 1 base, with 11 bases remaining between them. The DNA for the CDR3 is TGCAGCGCTGCAGGGGAATCTGGAAACACCATATATTTT. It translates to CSAAGESGNTIYF.